This T cell receptor (beta chain) was retrieved from a study of T cells in Graves' hyperthyroidism and ophthalmopathy. The TCR beta CDR3 regions underwent amplification using RNA transcripts as the source. In the first-round RT-PCR of the TCR CDR3, the HTBI primer set was used. TCRdb reprocessed the multiplex PCR reads via MiXCR and lists one record per CDR3 protein. This sample has some 510,000 distinct CDR3 sequences, with around 20% found just once. This clonotype occurred many times. Specimen: blood. The clonotype was recovered from a man aged 18 to 30 with Graves' hyperthyroidism.

In DNA form, the CDR3 reads TGTGCCAGCAGTGACTCGAAAGGGACAGAAGCTTTCTTT. This encodes CASSDSKGTEAFF. The J gene is TRBJ1-1, the V gene TRBV6-4, with D perhaps TRBD1 (6 bases). Germline V gene lookup returns CDR1 MRHNA and CDR2 SNTAGT. The CDR3 covers 13 residues. V was pared by 0 bases and J by 8 bases, with 10 bases between.